This is a list of T cell receptor beta chains from one sample in a study of long-term antiretroviral therapy in people with HIV. Sequencing used immunoSEQ multiplex PCR; TCRdb keeps in-frame clones, though not all of them. Altogether about 8,800 clones are present, roughly 79% being singletons, with the ten largest covering 20% to 25%. Sequenced material: unsorted PBMCs, taken 1.8 years before starting antiretroviral therapy. The receptors come from a man aged 40-50 years with HIV. The CDR3 runs from the conserved cysteine through the conserved F or W. A D gene is named only where the DNA matches it firmly. The size entry is marked missing in some rows and otherwise reads once, few, many or a size class.

cdr3_length,v_call,j_call,clone_size,d_call,cdr3_nt,cdr3_aa
15,TRBV7-9,TRBJ2-2,-,-,TGTGCCAGCAGCGTACCGGGACTTAACACCGGGGAGCTGTTTTTT,CASSVPGLNTGELFF
15,TRBV2,TRBJ1-5,-,-,TGTGCCAGCAGACAATGGGACGCCCCGAATCAGCCCCAGCATTTT,CASRQWDAPNQPQHF
14,TRBV5-1,TRBJ2-1,-,TRBD1,TGCGCCAGCAGCGGGACAGAGGGCTACAATGAGCAGTTCTTC,CASSGTEGYNEQFF
13,TRBV6-1,TRBJ2-7,-,-,TGTGCCAGCAGTGACTGGGACACATACGAGCAGTACTTC,CASSDWDTYEQYF
15,TRBV27,TRBJ1-5,once,-,TGTGCCAGCAGTTCTCTTGGCGGGGGGGGACAGCCCCAGCATTTT,CASSSLGGGGQPQHF
14,TRBV5-1,TRBJ2-5,-,TRBD1,TGCGCCAGCAAGGGACAGCCTCTTCAAGAGACCCAGTACTTC,CASKGQPLQETQYF
12,TRBV13,TRBJ1-1,-,-,TGTGCCAGCAGCCTCCAGTCGACTGAAGCTTTCTTT,CASSLQSTEAFF
13,TRBV5-4,TRBJ2-1,-,-,TGTGCCAGCAGCTTGGCGGCTAGCCTCTTGGGGTTCTTC,CASSLAASLLGFF
15,TRBV5-8,TRBJ1-1,-,TRBD1,TGTGCCAGCAGCTTGGTGGGGACAGGGAACACTGAAGCTTTCTTT,CASSLVGTGNTEAFF
15,TRBV6-5,TRBJ2-5,-,-,TGTGCCAGCAGTACCCCGGGACTCTTGGTGGAGACCCAGTACTTC,CASSTPGLLVETQYF
14,TRBV7-9,TRBJ1-1,-,-,TGTGCCAGCAGCTTCCCGGTACAGAACACTGAAGCTTTCTTT,CASSFPVQNTEAFF
13,TRBV6-6,TRBJ1-1,-,-,TGTGCCAGCCATAGGGAGATGAACACTGAAGCTTTCTTT,CASHREMNTEAFF
13,TRBV7-2,TRBJ1-1,-,-,TGTGCCAGCAGCTTTCACAGGGATACTGAAGCTTTCTTT,CASSFHRDTEAFF
14,TRBV9,TRBJ2-1,-,-,TGTGCCAGCAGCGTAGAGGGACGCGGGGTGGCACAGTTCTTC,CASSVEGRGVAQFF
12,TRBV11-2,TRBJ2-7,-,-,TGTGCCAGCAGCTTACACGAGTTGGACGGGGACTTC,CASSLHELDGDF
15,TRBV6-1,TRBJ1-4,once,-,TGTGCCAGCAGTGAAGAGTTACGGAGGGGGGAAAAACTGTTTTTT,CASSEELRRGEKLFF
13,TRBV5-1,TRBJ1-1,medium-sized,-,TGCGCCAGCAGCCCCCAGGGGTACACTGAAGCTTTCTTT,CASSPQGYTEAFF
17,TRBV14,TRBJ1-1,-,-,TGTGCCAGCAGCCAACGTTACAGCAGAGTAATGAACACTGAAGCTTTCTTT,CASSQRYSRVMNTEAFF
13,TRBV10-1,TRBJ2-2,-,-,TGCGCCAGCAGTGAGTTGACTACCGGGGAGCTGTTTTTT,CASSELTTGELFF
15,TRBV10-3,TRBJ1-1,-,TRBD1,TGTGCCATCAGAAAGACAGGGGACCAAAACACTGAAGCTTTCTTT,CAIRKTGDQNTEAFF
14,TRBV6-1,TRBJ1-6,once,TRBD1,TGTGCCAGCAGTGTGACAGGGTCCAATTCACCCCTCCACTTT,CASSVTGSNSPLHF
15,TRBV11-2,TRBJ2-7,-,-,TGTGCCAGCAGCAGAAATAAGGACTACTCCTACGAGCAGTACTTC,CASSRNKDYSYEQYF
13,TRBV18,TRBJ2-7,-,-,TGTGCCAGCTCACGGGGCAGGGACTACGAGCAGTACTTC,CASSRGRDYEQYF
14,TRBV9,TRBJ2-7,-,-,TGTGCCAGCAGCGTAGAAAGTTCCTCCTACGAGCAGTACTTC,CASSVESSSYEQYF
16,TRBV5-1,TRBJ1-2,-,TRBD1,TGCGCCAGCAGCACCACGACAGGGCCAAGTAACTATGGCTACACCTTC,CASSTTTGPSNYGYTF